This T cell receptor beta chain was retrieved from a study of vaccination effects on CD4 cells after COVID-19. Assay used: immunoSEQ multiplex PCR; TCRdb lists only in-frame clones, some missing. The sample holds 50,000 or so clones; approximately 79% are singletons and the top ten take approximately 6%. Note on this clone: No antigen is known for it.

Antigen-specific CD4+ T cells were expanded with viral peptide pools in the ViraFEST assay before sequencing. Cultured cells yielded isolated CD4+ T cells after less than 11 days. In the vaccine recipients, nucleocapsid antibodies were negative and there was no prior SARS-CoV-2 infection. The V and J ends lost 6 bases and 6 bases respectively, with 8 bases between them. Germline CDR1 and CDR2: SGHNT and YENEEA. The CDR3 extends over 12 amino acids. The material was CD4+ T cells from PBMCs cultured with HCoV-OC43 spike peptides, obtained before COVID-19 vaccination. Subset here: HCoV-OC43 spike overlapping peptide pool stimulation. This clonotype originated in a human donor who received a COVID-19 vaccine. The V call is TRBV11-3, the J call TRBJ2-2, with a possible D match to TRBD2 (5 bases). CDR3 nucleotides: TGTGCCAGCAGTTGGGGAGCCGGGGAGCTGTTTTTT. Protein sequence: CASSWGAGELFF.